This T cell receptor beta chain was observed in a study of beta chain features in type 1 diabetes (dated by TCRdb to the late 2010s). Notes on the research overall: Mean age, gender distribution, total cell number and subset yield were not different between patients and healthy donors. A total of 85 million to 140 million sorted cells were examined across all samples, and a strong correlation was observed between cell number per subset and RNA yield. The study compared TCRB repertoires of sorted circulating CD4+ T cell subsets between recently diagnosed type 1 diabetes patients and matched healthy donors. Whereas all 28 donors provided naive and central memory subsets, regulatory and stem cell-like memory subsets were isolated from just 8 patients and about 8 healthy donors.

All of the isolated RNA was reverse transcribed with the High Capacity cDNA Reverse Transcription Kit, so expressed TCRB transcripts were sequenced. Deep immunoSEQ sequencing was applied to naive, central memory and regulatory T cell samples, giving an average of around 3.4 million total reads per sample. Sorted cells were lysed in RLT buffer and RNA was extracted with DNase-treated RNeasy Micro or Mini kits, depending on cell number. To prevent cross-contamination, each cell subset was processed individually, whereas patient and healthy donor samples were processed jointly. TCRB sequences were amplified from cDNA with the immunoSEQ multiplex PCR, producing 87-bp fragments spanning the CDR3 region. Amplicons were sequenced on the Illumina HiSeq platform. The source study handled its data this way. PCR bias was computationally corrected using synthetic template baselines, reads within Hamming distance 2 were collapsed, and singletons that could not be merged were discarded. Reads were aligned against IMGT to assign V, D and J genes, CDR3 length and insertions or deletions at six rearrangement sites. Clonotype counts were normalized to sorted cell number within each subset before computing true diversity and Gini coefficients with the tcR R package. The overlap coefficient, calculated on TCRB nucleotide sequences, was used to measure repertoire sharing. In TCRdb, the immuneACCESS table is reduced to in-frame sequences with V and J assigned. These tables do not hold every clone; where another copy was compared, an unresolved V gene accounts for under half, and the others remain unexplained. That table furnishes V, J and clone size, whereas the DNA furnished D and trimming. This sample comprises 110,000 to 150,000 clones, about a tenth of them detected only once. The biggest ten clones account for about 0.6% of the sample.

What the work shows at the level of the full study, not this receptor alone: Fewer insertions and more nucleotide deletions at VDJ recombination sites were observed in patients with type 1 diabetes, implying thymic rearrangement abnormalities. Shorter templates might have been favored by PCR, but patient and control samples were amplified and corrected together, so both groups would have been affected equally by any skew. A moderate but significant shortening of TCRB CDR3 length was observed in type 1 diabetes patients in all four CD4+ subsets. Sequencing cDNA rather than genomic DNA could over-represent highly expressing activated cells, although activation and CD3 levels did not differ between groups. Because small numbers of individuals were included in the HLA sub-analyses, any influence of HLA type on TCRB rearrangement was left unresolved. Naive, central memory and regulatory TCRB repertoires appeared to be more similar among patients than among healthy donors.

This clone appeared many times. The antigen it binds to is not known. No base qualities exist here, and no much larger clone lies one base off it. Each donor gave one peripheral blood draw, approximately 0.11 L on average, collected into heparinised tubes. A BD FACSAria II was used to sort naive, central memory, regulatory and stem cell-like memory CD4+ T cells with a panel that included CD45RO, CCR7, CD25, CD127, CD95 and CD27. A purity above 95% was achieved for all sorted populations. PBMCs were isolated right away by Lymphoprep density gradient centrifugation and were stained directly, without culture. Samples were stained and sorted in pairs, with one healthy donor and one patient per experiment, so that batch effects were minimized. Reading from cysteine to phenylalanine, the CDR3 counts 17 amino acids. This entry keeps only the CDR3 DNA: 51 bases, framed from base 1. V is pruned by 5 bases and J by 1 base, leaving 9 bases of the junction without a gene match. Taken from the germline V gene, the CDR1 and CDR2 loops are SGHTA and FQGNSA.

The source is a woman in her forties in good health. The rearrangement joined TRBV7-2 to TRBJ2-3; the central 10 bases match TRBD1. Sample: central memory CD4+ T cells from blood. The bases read TGTGCCAGCAGCCTTTGGACAGGGGGGATTGGCACAGATACGCAGTATTTT. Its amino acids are CASSLWTGGIGTDTQYF.